The entry below gives a single T cell receptor (beta chain) sequence along with its context. This clonotype appeared many times. Which antigen it targets is not known. The record has no base qualities; no much larger clone is one base away. The sample comes from a study of response to subunit inactivated influenza vaccine listed by TCRdb under 2018. Regarding the study in general: The study used deep quantitative T cell receptor repertoire profiling to track responses to a trivalent subunit inactivated influenza vaccine.

Reading the label with the study, this specimen's time point is: around 42 days after influenza vaccine administration. Libraries were constructed by RT-PCR. Reads for this sample came from an Illumina HiSeq 2500. TCRdb redid the processing of the public reads, applying fastp at Q25 and MiXCR, and retained in-frame beta chains. Rows are combined by CDR3 protein, so each entry shows the most common genes and DNA. The sample table holds about half a million distinct CDR3 sequences, of which approximately 11% were seen once. The ten largest clonotypes hold about an eighth of the sample. Here is what the overall study found, with its caveats: The authors suggested that each seasonal influenza vaccination may recruit only a limited number of new T cells.

The CDR3 goes from the cysteine to the phenylalanine over 13 residues. Only the CDR3 region is kept as DNA, spanning 39 bases read in frame from base 1. CDR1 and CDR2 are drawn from the germline V gene (reference sequence): LNHNV, YYDKDF. The junction shows trimming of 3 bases on V and 5 bases on J, plus 10 bases between the germline ends. This material consisted of PBMCs from blood, taken 45 days after vaccination. This sequence was found in a man between 50 and 59 years old who received an inactivated influenza vaccine. Donor details come from another sample of the same person, matched by shared clones. The V and J genes are TRBV15 and TRBJ1-2; the D gene is not confidently resolved. The DNA reads as follows: TGTGCCACCAGCAGCCGTTCGGGGTATGGCTACACCTTC. This is translated as CATSSRSGYGYTF. Full variable domain (CDR3 extended with the reference TRBV15 and TRBJ1-2 proteins): DAMVIQNPRYQVTQFGKPVTLSCSQTLNHNVMYWYQQKSSQAPKLLFHYYDKDFNNEADTPDNFQSRRPNTSFCFLDIRSPGLGDTAMYLCATSSRSGYGYTFGSGTRLTVV.